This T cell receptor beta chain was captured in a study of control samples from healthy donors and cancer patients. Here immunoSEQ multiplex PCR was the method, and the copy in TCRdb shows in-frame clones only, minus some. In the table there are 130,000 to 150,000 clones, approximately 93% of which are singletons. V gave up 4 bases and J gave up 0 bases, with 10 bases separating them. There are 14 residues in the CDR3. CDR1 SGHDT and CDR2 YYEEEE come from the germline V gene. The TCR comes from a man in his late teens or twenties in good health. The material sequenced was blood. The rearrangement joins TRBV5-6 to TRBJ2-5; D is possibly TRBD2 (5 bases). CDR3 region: CASSGGRNQETQYF. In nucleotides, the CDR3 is TGTGCCAGCAGCGGAGGACGGAACCAAGAGACCCAGTACTTC.